This T cell receptor (beta chain) comes out of a study of beta chain features in type 1 diabetes. General observations from the study: Whether TCRB rearrangement is influenced by HLA type went unresolved here. Type 1 diabetes patients had VDJ junctions that carried fewer insertions and more deletions. TCRB CDR3s from Type 1 diabetes patients were moderately but significantly shorter in all four CD4+ subsets.

Averaging approximately 0.11 L, one heparinised blood draw was given by each donor. Isolation of CD4+ naive, central memory, regulatory and stem cell-like memory cells was achieved by sorting via CD45RO/CCR7/CD25/CD127/CD95/CD27. Every bit of the isolated RNA underwent reverse transcription, so sequencing read expressed TCRB transcripts. This table comes from immunoSEQ multiplex PCR, and its TCRdb copy is limited to in-frame clones, with some not included. This sample has fewer than 450,000 clones, with roughly 14% found just once. With respect to this clone: Its antigen is unknown.

The V and J ends lost 6 bases and 5 bases respectively, with 22 bases between them. The CDR3 sequence is 16 residues long. Germline CDR1 and CDR2: SGHTA and FQGTGA. This sequence joins TRBV7-3 and TRBJ2-5; D perhaps matches TRBD1 (5 bases). The source of this sequence is a young woman with type 1 diabetes. Sequencing input: naive CD4+ T cells from blood. CDR3 nucleotides: TGTGCCAGCAGTCAAGGGGCGGCCAGTTTGCGGGAGACCCAGTACTTC. Translation: CASSQGAASLRETQYF.